Below are 24 T cell receptor beta chains sequenced from a single sample in a study of neoadjuvant anti-PD-1 for oral cavity cancer. The time point here: after neoadjuvant nivolumab, at surgical resection. TCRdb's table, derived via immunoSEQ multiplex PCR, lists solely in-frame clones and lacks some. The sample has about 10,000 clones, roughly 57% seen once. Sample: PBMCs, taken after nivolumab (anti-PD-1) treatment. Every receptor here comes from a person aged 40 to 85 with oral cavity squamous cell carcinoma.

This clone was detected only once. The V and J genes are TRBV27 and TRBJ1-2, with D possibly being TRBD1 (5 bases). This CDR3 is 15 amino acids long. CDR1 is MNHEY, CDR2 SMNVEV, per germline (reference sequence). V was pared by 1 base and J by 6 bases, with 15 bases between. The CDR3 nucleotides are TGTGCCAGCAGTTTATACGGCAGGGCTGTGGATGGCTACACCTTC. Its protein is CASSLYGRAVDGYTF.

This clone was seen a handful of times. This chain uses TRBV12-5 with TRBJ1-5; weak D call: TRBD1 (5 bases). The CDR3 contains 14 residues. Germline V lookup: CDR1 LGHNT, CDR2 FRNRAP. V was cut by 6 bases and J by 7 bases, with 16 bases left in between. CDR3 nucleotide sequence: TGTGCTAGTGGACCGAACAGGCCCCACCAGCCCCAGCATTTT. It is translated as CASGPNRPHQPQHF.

The chain has TRBV5-1 and TRBJ2-7; no clear D gene. Trimming took 0 bases from V and 5 from J, leaving 6 bases between them. The CDR3 runs to 12 residues. Germline V gene lookup returns CDR1 SGHRS and CDR2 YFSETQ. The CDR3 nucleotides are TGCGCCAGCAGCTTGGTTTCCCACGAGCAGTACTTC. Residues: CASSLVSHEQYF.

The chain uses TRBV27 and TRBJ1-1, with a possible D match to TRBD1 (6 bases). CDR1 and CDR2 (germline): MNHEY, SMNVEV (reference sequence). With 1 base removed from V and 0 bases from J, the gap between germline ends came to 9 bases. This CDR3 has 15 amino acids. In DNA form, the CDR3 reads TGTGCCAGCAGTTTATTTGCAGGGGTGAACACTGAAGCTTTCTTT. Translated, it gives CASSLFAGVNTEAFF.

The J gene is TRBJ2-2, the V gene TRBV7-9, with 7 bases lining up with TRBD1. This CDR3 spans 15 amino acids. Germline lookup yields CDR1 SEHNR and CDR2 FQNEAQ (reference sequence). J lost 4 bases, V lost 5 bases, and 7 bases had no gene match. As DNA, the CDR3 is TGTGCCAGCAGCGGTTACGGGACAGCCACCGGGGAGCTGTTTTTT. It specifies CASSGYGTATGELFF.

The chain is built from TRBV29-1 and TRBJ2-1; TRBD1 matches 8 bases. V dropped 3 bases and J dropped 3; count of bases not matched to a gene: 10. CDR1 is SQVTM, CDR2 ANQGSEA, per germline. The CDR3 is 16 residues long. The CDR3 is CSVEGTGGIYYNEQFF. CDR3 nucleotides: TGCAGCGTTGAGGGTACAGGGGGGATTTACTACAATGAGCAGTTCTTC.

The chain uses TRBV20-1 and TRBJ1-2; D is ambiguous. Germline values: CDR1 DFQATT, CDR2 SNEGSKA (reference sequence). The CDR3 loop spans 10 amino acids. The ends were cut back, 5 bases at V and 5 bases at J, with 6 bases in the middle. The DNA of the CDR3 is TGCAGTGCTTTTCAGTATGGCTACACCTTC. Amino acid sequence: CSAFQYGYTF.

This clone has more than one count but fewer than ten. The J gene is TRBJ2-5, the V gene TRBV18; D gene ambiguous. Germline CDR1 is KGHSH and CDR2 is LQKENI. V lost 3 bases to trimming and J lost 1 base, with 6 bases between them. This CDR3 contains 13 residues. CDR3 in amino acids: CASSPTPQETQYF. In DNA form, the CDR3 reads TGTGCCAGCTCACCGACCCCCCAAGAGACCCAGTACTTC.

This clone was counted a few times. The chain couples TRBV9 to TRBJ1-1; D might be TRBD1 (6 bases). Germline CDR1 and CDR2: SGDLS and YYNGEE. The CDR3 totals 16 residues. Trimming removed 2 bases at V and 5 bases at J, with 19 bases between. CDR3 DNA: TGTGCCAGCAGCGTGGACGGGATTATGAGGGGGACTGAAGCTTTCTTT. Translation: CASSVDGIMRGTEAFF.

This chain connects TRBV6-1 to TRBJ2-7, with D unclear. The germline gives CDR1 MNHNS, CDR2 SASEGT. V gave up 6 bases and J gave up 3 bases, with 9 bases separating them. This CDR3 region has 12 residues. The CDR3: CASSPTYYEQYF. The DNA for the CDR3 is TGTGCCAGCAGCCCGACTTACTACGAGCAGTACTTC.

The DNA of the CDR3 is TGTGCCAGCAGTTACTCCGGGGAGTTACAGCCCCAGCATTTT. As protein: CASSYSGELQPQHF. This sequence joins TRBV27 and TRBJ1-5; D remains unclear. The CDR3 consists of 14 residues. Germline V gene sequence: CDR1 MNHEY, CDR2 SMNVEV (reference sequence). V was cut by 4 bases and J by 7 bases, with 14 bases left in between.

The J gene is TRBJ2-5, the V gene TRBV29-1; D is perhaps TRBD1 (6 bases). V was trimmed by 5 bases and J by 4 bases, leaving 17 bases between them. The germline V gene encodes CDR1 SQVTM and CDR2 ANQGSEA. The CDR3 is made up of 14 amino acids. CDR3 DNA sequence: TGCAGCGTTACACAGGGCTCGGCCGCAGAGACCCAGTACTTC. Translating gives CSVTQGSAAETQYF.

This chain uses TRBV2 with TRBJ2-2; the D is unclear. The CDR3 loop spans 12 amino acids. V lost 10 bases and J 0 bases, leaving 6 bases between the germline ends. Looked up from germline, CDR1 is SNHLY and CDR2 is FYNNEI. The CDR3 is CANRPNTGELFF. CDR3 DNA sequence: TGTGCCAACCGCCCGAACACCGGGGAGCTGTTTTTT.

The chain couples TRBV5-1 to TRBJ1-1; TRBD1 might be the D (6 bases). Trimming pared 4 bases from V and 1 base from J, leaving 11 bases between. Germline CDR1 SGHRS, CDR2 YFSETQ. The CDR3 has 14 residues. The CDR3 here is CASSPGQPNTEAFF. Here the CDR3 DNA reads TGCGCCAGCAGCCCTGGACAGCCGAACACTGAAGCTTTCTTT.

The J gene is TRBJ1-2, the V gene TRBV7-2; 7 bases align to TRBD1. V shed 6 bases, J shed 2 bases, and the junction held 9 bases outside the gene matches. CDR1 is SGHTA and CDR2 is FQGNSA in the germline V gene. The CDR3 length is 15 residues. This chain's CDR3 is CASSPSGQKNYGYTF. CDR3 bases: TGTGCCAGCAGTCCATCGGGACAGAAGAACTATGGCTACACCTTC.

This chain joins TRBV29-1 and TRBJ2-5; D is ambiguous. CDR1 and CDR2 (germline): SQVTM, ANQGSEA. V shed 3 bases and J shed 2 bases, with 10 bases lying between them. This CDR3 is 13 amino acids long. DNA of the CDR3: TGCAGCGTTGACTGGGGATTTCAAGAGACCCAGTACTTC. Amino acid sequence: CSVDWGFQETQYF.

The chain joins TRBV19 to TRBJ1-2; D gene unclear. V was shortened by 3 bases and J by 4 bases, with 12 bases between the two germline ends. CDR1 and CDR2 (germline): LNHDA, SQIVND (reference sequence). The CDR3 length is 14 residues. The CDR3: CASSMDGIGYGYTF. CDR3 coding DNA: TGTGCCAGTAGTATGGACGGGATCGGCTATGGCTACACCTTC.

The V call is TRBV11-3, the J call TRBJ2-2; 8 bases agree with TRBD1. Germline-derived CDR1 and CDR2 are SGHNT and YENEEA. V was pared by 3 bases and J by 6 bases, with 9 bases of the junction left unmatched. The CDR3 totals 16 residues. The chain's CDR3 is CASSFGTGQGAGELFF. In DNA, the CDR3 is TGTGCCAGCAGCTTCGGTACCGGACAGGGCGCCGGGGAGCTGTTTTTT.

This clone was seen only once. The chain employs TRBV15 and TRBJ2-7; TRBD2 matches at 13 bases. This CDR3 has 18 amino acids. The trim removed 0 bases at V and 2 bases at J, leaving 7 bases unmatched. Germline V lookup: CDR1 LNHNV, CDR2 YYDKDF (reference sequence). The CDR3 protein is CATSRDSRTSGGTYEQYF. The CDR3 DNA is TGTGCCACCAGCAGAGACTCGCGGACTAGCGGGGGAACCTACGAGCAGTACTTC.

The chain employs TRBV2 and TRBJ2-2, with 8 bases that match TRBD1. The V and J ends lost 6 bases and 7 bases, in that order; junction bases with no gene match: 7. The germline CDR1 and CDR2 sequences are SNHLY and FYNNEI. The CDR3 covers 14 residues. CDR3 protein: CASSLGQGYGELFF. In nucleotides, the CDR3 is TGTGCCAGCAGCCTCGGACAGGGTTACGGGGAGCTGTTTTTT.

This clone was counted between two and nine times. J is TRBJ1-2 and V is TRBV2; 9 positions match TRBD1. The CDR3 sequence is 15 residues long. With V trimmed by 8 bases and J by 2 bases, 9 bases remained unmatched. The V gene's germline CDR1 is SNHLY and CDR2 FYNNEI. This chain's CDR3 is CASVVNRGQNYGYTF. Here the CDR3 DNA reads TGTGCCAGCGTAGTGAACAGGGGGCAGAACTATGGCTACACCTTC.

The chain couples TRBV19 to TRBJ1-5, with TRBD1 identical over 12 bases. Losses at the gene ends were 0 bases for V and 7 bases for J; bases not matched to a gene: 7. The CDR3 runs to 17 residues. CDR1 LNHDA and CDR2 SQIVND come from the germline V gene (reference sequence). The CDR3 reads CASSIDGTGGRGQPQHF. CDR3 sequence (DNA): TGTGCCAGTAGTATAGACGGGACAGGGGGCAGAGGGCAGCCCCAGCATTTT.

The V call is TRBV5-4, the J call TRBJ1-2; no reliable D call. V lost 4 bases to trimming and J lost 7 bases, with 20 bases between them. This CDR3 has 15 residues. Germline CDR1 and CDR2: SGHNT and YYREEE (reference sequence). The CDR3 nucleotides are TGTGCCAGCAGCCCGTATTTGTCCAAGCTCCTTGGCTACACCTTC. Residues: CASSPYLSKLLGYTF. Supplemented by reference TRBV5-4 and TRBJ1-2, the full variable domain reads ETGVTQSPTHLIKTRGQQVTLRCSSQSGHNTVSWYQQALGQGPQFIFQYYREEENGRGNFPPRFSGLQFPNYSSELNVNALELDDSALYLCASSPYLSKLLGYTFGSGTRLTVV.

The chain couples TRBV10-2 to TRBJ2-2; D tentatively reads TRBD1 or TRBD2 (5 bases each). Trimming left V 11 bases short and J 4 bases short, with 20 bases between. CDR1 and CDR2 (germline): WSHSY, SAAADI. This CDR3 has 15 residues. The CDR3 DNA reads TGCGCCCTCACCCCCAACCGAGGGGTCACCGGGGAGCTGTTTTTT. This gives the protein CALTPNRGVTGELFF.